This T cell receptor (beta chain) was documented in a study of cytomegalovirus exposure and HLA in healthy donors. Study observations and caveats: The study listed under 200 cytomegalovirus-associated TCR beta chains. HLA alleles showed associations with around 15,000 TCR beta sequences in a later analysis, at a 0.05 false discovery rate. In a later analysis, HLA-associated beta chains showed higher expansion and lower generation probabilities than comparable chains.

Both 60 Vbeta primers and 13 Jbeta primers went into the PCR. The table came from immunoSEQ multiplex PCR; TCRdb's copy has only in-frame clones and leaves some out. The sample shows 81,000 or so clones, around 62% of them seen only once. The CDR3 extends over 10 amino acids. Germline V lookup: CDR1 SNHLY, CDR2 FYNNEI. Trimming pared 8 bases from V and 6 bases from J, leaving 5 bases between. To note about this clone: Antigen specificity is unknown.

The specimen sequenced was PBMCs. This chain links TRBV2 with TRBJ2-1; no clear D. This sequence originates from a woman aged 30 to 39 in good health and CMV-seropositive. CDR3 bases: TGTGCCAGCGGGCGCAATGAGCAGTTCTTC. Its protein is CASGRNEQFF.